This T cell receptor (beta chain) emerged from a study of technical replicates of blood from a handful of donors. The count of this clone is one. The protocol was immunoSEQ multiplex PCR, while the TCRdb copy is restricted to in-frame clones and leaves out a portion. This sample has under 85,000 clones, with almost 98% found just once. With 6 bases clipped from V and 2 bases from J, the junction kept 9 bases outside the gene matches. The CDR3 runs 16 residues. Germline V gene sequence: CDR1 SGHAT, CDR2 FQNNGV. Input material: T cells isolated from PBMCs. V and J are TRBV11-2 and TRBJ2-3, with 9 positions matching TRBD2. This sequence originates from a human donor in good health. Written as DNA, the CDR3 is TGTGCCAGCAGTTCCCTCACTAGCGGGTACACAGATACGCAGTATTTT. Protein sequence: CASSSLTSGYTDTQYF.